The 27 T cell receptor beta chains presented below share a single source sample, sequenced in a study of regulatory T cells in long-lasting Graves disease. Assembly of TCR beta libraries relied on iRepertoire HTBI primers together with Arm-PCR of CDR3 regions. TCRdb redid the calling of the multiplex PCR reads with MiXCR, one entry per CDR3 protein. In the table there are some 500,000 distinct CDR3 sequences, roughly 12% of which are singletons. Time point specified: newly diagnosed GD, antithyroid drugs for less than 3 months. PBMC-derived RNA was used for the TCR library. In addition, the sample was reused for a study of T cells in Graves' hyperthyroidism and ophthalmopathy.

The source material was peripheral blood mononuclear cells (PBMCs), sampled at new diagnosis, from a patient treated with antithyroid drugs. These receptors were taken from a man younger than 45 with Graves disease.

This clonotype appeared many times. The genes are TRBV2 and TRBJ2-1, with D unclear. CDR3 length: 13 residues. The V end was cut by 6 bases, the J end by 1 base, with 7 bases between. Germline V gene lookup returns CDR1 SNHLY and CDR2 FYNNEI. The CDR3 coding sequence is TGTGCCAGCAGGAAGGGTTCCTACAATGAGCAGTTCTTC. As protein: CASRKGSYNEQFF.

This clonotype was picked up a small number of times. The chain uses TRBV27 and TRBJ2-6, with D tentatively TRBD1 (6 bases). V shed 5 bases and J shed 0 bases, with 17 bases lying between them. The CDR3 has 18 amino acids. Germline V gives CDR1 MNHEY, CDR2 SMNVEV (reference sequence). CDR3 protein: CASSDFVRGFSGANVLTF. As DNA, the CDR3 is TGTGCCAGCAGTGATTTTGTCAGGGGCTTCTCTGGGGCCAACGTCCTGACTTTC.

This clonotype has only a few counts. A read error may account for a junction end that differs from germline. V is TRBV5-1 and J is TRBJ2-3, with D possibly TRBD2 on 5 matching bases. Germline V gene lookup returns CDR1 SGHRS and CDR2 YFSETQ. The CDR3 sequence is 14 residues long. CDR3 amino acids: CASSTPGGTDTQYF. CDR3 DNA: TGTGCCAGCAGCACCCCGGGCGGGACAGATACGCAGTATTTT.

This sequence joins TRBV5-1 and TRBJ2-1, with 10 bases fitting TRBD2. The CDR3 contains 16 residues. Unmatched junction bases numbered 8, after V lost 3 bases and J lost 5 bases. CDR1 and CDR2 from the germline V gene are SGHRS and YFSETQ. The CDR3 region has the DNA TGCGCCAGCAGCTCGTTAGCGGGGGGTATGGACAATGAGCAGTTCTTC. Translation: CASSSLAGGMDNEQFF.

This clonotype was seen ten or more times. The V call is TRBV6-1, the J call TRBJ2-7; D not resolved. The CDR3 sequence is 14 residues long. CDR1 and CDR2 from the germline V gene are MNHNS and SASEGT. V dropped 1 base and J dropped 7 bases, with 14 bases sitting between them. For the CDR3, the DNA is TGTGCCAGCAGTGAAGTGTCCAGGTGGGAAGAGCAGTACTTC. Translation: CASSEVSRWEEQYF.

V is TRBV20-1 and J is TRBJ2-1; D not certain. V was trimmed by 4 bases and J by 5 bases, leaving 12 bases between them. This CDR3 is built from 13 residues. The germline CDR1 and CDR2 sequences are DFQATT and SNEGSKA (reference sequence). CDR3 DNA sequence: TGCAGTGCTAATCCATATGGGGACAATGAGCAGTTCTTC. As protein: CSANPYGDNEQFF.

In this sample, this clonotype turned up a few times. CDR3 sequence (DNA): TGTGCCAGCAGTCCCTCGACAGGGGGCCCAGTAAACACCATATATTTT. Encoded protein: CASSPSTGGPVNTIYF. This chain connects TRBV6-1 to TRBJ1-3; TRBD1 aligns across 10 bases. Germline lookup yields CDR1 MNHNS and CDR2 SASEGT. V shed 5 bases and J 6 bases; nucleotides not matched to a gene: 10. This CDR3 is 16 amino acids long.

This clonotype has just a few counts. V gene TRBV5-1 combines with J gene TRBJ2-3; 9 bases agree with TRBD1. CDR1 is SGHRS and CDR2 is YFSETQ in the germline V gene. With 3 bases clipped from V and 2 bases from J, the junction kept 4 bases outside the gene matches. This CDR3 comprises 15 residues. CDR3 coding DNA: TGCGCCAGCAGCTCGGGACAGGGAAACACAGATACGCAGTATTTT. This encodes CASSSGQGNTDTQYF.

Concerning this clonotype itself: A much larger clonotype is one base distant, so this may be a read error. This chain joins TRBV2 and TRBJ1-5; TRBD1 matches at 8 bases. This CDR3 is 17 amino acids long. CDR1 and CDR2 from the germline V gene are SNHLY and FYNNEI. CDR3: CASSQEQGEISNQPQRF. Here the CDR3 DNA reads TGTGCCAGCAGCCAAGAACAGGGGGAAATTAGCAATCAGCCCCAGCGTTTT.

The sample holds a few counts of this clonotype. The chain uses TRBV5-1 and TRBJ1-2, with 7 bases aligning to TRBD1. CDR1 is SGHRS, CDR2 YFSETQ, per germline. This CDR3 comprises 16 residues. The V segment lost 5 bases and the J segment 0 bases; nucleotides outside the gene matches: 10. CDR3 region: CASRQSTGETNYGYTF. The CDR3 region has the DNA TGCGCCAGCAGGCAAAGCACAGGGGAAACTAACTATGGCTACACCTTC.

This clonotype was seen a few times. The chain couples TRBV28 to TRBJ1-4; D ambiguous. Between the trimmed V and J ends, which lost 2 bases and 8 bases, there was a span of 18 bases. Germline CDR1 reads MDHEN; CDR2 reads SYDVKM. The length of the CDR3 is 16 residues. The CDR3 region has the DNA TGTGCCAGCAGTTTAAGGCAGCACTTTAATGGGGAAAAACTGTTTTTT. The encoded protein is CASSLRQHFNGEKLFF.

In the case of this clonotype: A much larger clone differs by one base, so this may be a read error. The chain combines TRBV10-3 with TRBJ2-2, with a tentative D call TRBD2 (6 bases). This CDR3 region has 14 residues. V lost 2 bases and J lost 3, with 7 bases in between. Germline V gene data show CDR1 as ENHRY and CDR2 as SYGVKD. CDR3 in amino acids: CAISEGRYTGELFF. DNA for the CDR3: TGTGCCATCAGTGAGGGGAGGTACACCGGGGAGCTGTTTTTT.

The chain joins TRBV29-1 to TRBJ2-2; maybe TRBD2 (5 bases). This CDR3 is built from 15 residues. V gave up 1 base and J gave up 1 base, with 10 bases separating them. The germline gives CDR1 SQVTM, CDR2 ANQGSEA. The CDR3 is CSVEVTGENTGELFF. The CDR3 coding sequence is TGCAGCGTTGAAGTAACCGGGGAGAACACCGGGGAGCTGTTTTTT.

This clonotype was counted at least ten times. The chain carries TRBV28 and TRBJ2-1, with D perhaps given as TRBD1 or TRBD2 (5 bases each). Germline CDR1 and CDR2: MDHEN and SYDVKM. Trimming took 5 bases from V and 0 from J, leaving 17 bases between them. This CDR3 has 17 residues. The CDR3 loop reads CASSRDRDPSSYNEQFF. CDR3 DNA sequence: TGTGCCAGCAGTCGTGACCGGGACCCGAGCTCCTACAATGAGCAGTTCTTC.

This clonotype has just a few counts. V usage is TRBV6-1 and J usage is TRBJ2-5, with D perhaps being TRBD1 or TRBD2 (7 bases each). Germline CDR1 reads MNHNS; CDR2 reads SASEGT. This CDR3 has 15 amino acids. V was pared by 7 bases and J by 5 bases, with 20 bases between. The CDR3 loop is CASNFEGAGEETQYF. CDR3 coding DNA: TGTGCCAGCAATTTCGAGGGGGCGGGAGAGGAGACCCAGTACTTC.

This clonotype showed up just a few times. The chain joins TRBV5-1 to TRBJ1-2, with unresolved D. With 0 bases removed from V and 4 bases from J, the gap between germline ends came to 16 bases. Germline V gene lookup returns CDR1 SGHRS and CDR2 YFSETQ. The CDR3 is 16 amino acids. The CDR3 bases are TGCGCCAGCAGCTTGGAGGCAGGAAAGTCGAGCTATGGCTACACCTTC. Encoded protein: CASSLEAGKSSYGYTF.

This sequence joins TRBV5-1 and TRBJ2-7, with D possibly TRBD2 on 5 matching bases. Germline loops: CDR1 SGHRS, CDR2 YFSETQ. The CDR3 runs to 13 residues. V was clipped by 0 bases and J by 7 bases, with 11 bases between them. This CDR3 reads CASSLAELGEQYF. CDR3 bases: TGCGCCAGCAGCTTGGCGGAACTAGGGGAGCAGTACTTC.

Details on this clonotype: A much larger clone differs from this one at a single base, so this may be a read error. The chain uses TRBV30 and TRBJ1-5; D gene uncertain. This CDR3 has 12 residues. CDR1 and CDR2 from the germline V gene are GTSNPN and SVGIG (reference sequence). CDR3 loop: CAWSRPAQPRHF. The CDR3 nucleotides are TGTGCCTGGAGTCGACCCGCTCAGCCCCGGCATTTT.

At least ten counts were recorded for this clonotype. This rearrangement joins TRBV3-1 to TRBJ2-7, with D maybe TRBD2 (5 bases). In germline, CDR1 is LGHDT, CDR2 YNNKEL (reference sequence). This CDR3 region has 11 residues. Trimming took 8 bases from V and 4 from J, leaving 9 bases between them. CDR3 bases: TGTGCCAGCGGGTCGGGATACGAGCAGTACTTC. Encoded protein: CASGSGYEQYF.

This clonotype was observed at least ten times. The genes are TRBV24-1 and TRBJ1-1; maybe TRBD1 (6 bases). The V gene lost 0 bases and the J gene lost 1 base, with 32 bases spanning the gap. The germline V gene encodes CDR1 KGHDR and CDR2 SFDVKD. The CDR3 loop spans 23 amino acids. This CDR3 reads CATSDLGPQRDGGRSPSNTEAFF. In nucleotides, the CDR3 is TGTGCCACCAGTGATTTGGGGCCCCAGAGGGACGGGGGGCGCTCTCCATCGAACACTGAAGCTTTCTTT.

This clonotype has more than one count but fewer than ten. This may stem from a read error, because a much larger clone lies one nucleotide away. CDR3 sequence (DNA): TGTGCCAGCAGCTTAGTGGCCCCCCGTATAAATGAGCAGTTCTTC. Residues: CASSLVAPRINEQFF. This chain uses TRBV11-3 with TRBJ2-1; D ambiguous. V lost 1 base and J 7 bases, leaving 14 bases between the germline ends. CDR1 and CDR2 from the germline V gene are SGHNT and YENEEA. The CDR3 has 15 amino acids.

This rearrangement joins TRBV18 to TRBJ2-7; D perhaps matches TRBD1 (6 bases). Germline-derived CDR1 and CDR2 are KGHSH and LQKENI. The CDR3 contains 13 residues. The ends were cut back, 2 bases at V and 3 bases at J, with 8 bases in the middle. The CDR3 DNA sequence: TGTGCCAGCTCACCAAACAGGGACTACGAGCAGTACTTC. This codes for CASSPNRDYEQYF.

This clonotype was counted ten times or more. V and J are TRBV11-3 and TRBJ2-1; 13 nucleotides agree with TRBD2. Germline CDR1 and CDR2: SGHNT and YENEEA. CDR3 length: 18 residues. J was trimmed by 2 bases and V by 3 bases; bases with no gene match: 7. The CDR3 is CASSFGLAGVGTYNEQFF. CDR3 nucleotides: TGTGCCAGCAGCTTCGGACTAGCGGGAGTAGGGACCTACAATGAGCAGTTCTTC.

This clonotype was seen many times. The J gene is TRBJ2-5, the V gene TRBV6-1; D unclear. V lost 5 bases and J lost 1, with 14 bases in between. The length of the CDR3 is 15 residues. Looked up from germline, CDR1 is MNHNS and CDR2 is SASEGT. Here the CDR3 reads CASSPQAMAQETQYF. In DNA form, the CDR3 reads TGTGCCAGCAGTCCTCAGGCGATGGCCCAAGAGACCCAGTACTTC.

This clonotype appeared a few times. This rearrangement joins TRBV19 to TRBJ1-2, with a weak D call TRBD1 (6 bases). The germline gives CDR1 LNHDA, CDR2 SQIVND (reference sequence). The CDR3 totals 12 residues. V lost 8 bases to trimming and J lost 8 bases, with 15 bases between them. Here the CDR3 reads CASADSGGGYTF. Here the CDR3 DNA reads TGTGCCAGTGCGGACAGTGGCGGGGGCTACACCTTC. Together with reference TRBV19 and TRBJ1-2, the CDR3 gives the full variable domain: DGGITQSPKYLFRKEGQNVTLSCEQNLNHDAMYWYRQDPGQGLRLIYYSQIVNDFQKGDIAEGYSVSREKKESFPLTVTSAQKNPTAFYLCASADSGGGYTFGSGTRLTVV.

This clonotype came up many times. This rearrangement joins TRBV2 to TRBJ2-3; 10 bases match TRBD2. The CDR3 contains 18 residues. V lost 1 base and J lost 6; bases outside the gene matches: 13. Germline CDR1 SNHLY, CDR2 FYNNEI. Written as DNA, the CDR3 is TGTGCCAGCAGTGAAGAGGGAATGAGAGCGGGAGGGCCGGATACGCAGTATTTT. It codes for CASSEEGMRAGGPDTQYF.

The V call is TRBV5-6, the J call TRBJ2-7; a possible D gene is TRBD2 (6 bases). Germline CDR1 is SGHDT and CDR2 is YYEEEE. CDR3 length: 14 amino acids. V was cut by 4 bases and J by 6 bases, with 17 bases left in between. The CDR3: CASSLTGTPPEQYF. The CDR3 bases are TGTGCCAGCAGCCTGACCGGGACTCCACCCGAGCAGTACTTC.